The 27 T cell receptor beta chains below were found in one sample sequenced in a study of T cell changes during pregnancy in multiple sclerosis. The assay was immunoSEQ multiplex PCR, and TCRdb's table has in-frame clones only and misses some. The table includes some 59,000 clones, nearly 90% detected once. The material was peripheral blood, obtained in the first trimester of pregnancy. The origin of the receptors is a female donor with multiple sclerosis, enrolled in a pregnancy study.

The rearrangement uses TRBV27 and TRBJ2-5, with a weak D call TRBD2 (5 bases). The CDR3 loop spans 14 amino acids. The V and J ends lost 5 bases and 0 bases respectively, with 10 bases between them. Germline V lookup: CDR1 MNHEY, CDR2 SMNVEV (reference sequence). The CDR3 reads CASSLIAYQETQYF. CDR3 nucleotides: TGTGCCAGCAGTCTTATAGCGTACCAAGAGACCCAGTACTTC.

This chain joins TRBV5-1 and TRBJ2-7, with TRBD2 as a possible D gene (6 bases). Trimming stripped 4 bases from V and 4 bases from J, with 24 bases between. This CDR3 is built from 17 residues. Per germline, CDR1 SGHRS and CDR2 YFSETQ. The CDR3 DNA reads as TGCGCCAGCAGCCCCGACCTTGGGCGGGGATGGGATTACGAGCAGTACTTC. It yields the protein CASSPDLGRGWDYEQYF.

The chain links TRBV18 to TRBJ2-7; 9 positions match TRBD1. Germline loops: CDR1 KGHSH, CDR2 LQKENI. The CDR3 contains 16 residues. V gave up 6 bases and J gave up 3 bases; unmatched junction bases: 12. The CDR3 protein is CASSKGGTGTLYEQYF. CDR3 DNA sequence: TGTGCCAGCTCCAAGGGAGGGACAGGGACCCTCTACGAGCAGTACTTC.

The chain has TRBV2 and TRBJ1-1; TRBD1 matches 7 bases. V was clipped by 6 bases and J by 4 bases; unmatched bases: 5. CDR1 is SNHLY, CDR2 FYNNEI, per germline. CDR3 size: 13 residues. CDR3 nucleotides: TGTGCCAGCAGGGCAACAGGGGTCACTGAAGCTTTCTTT. Its translation is CASRATGVTEAFF.

The chain has TRBV30 and TRBJ1-5, with D possibly TRBD1 on 5 matching bases. CDR3 length: 13 amino acids. The germline V gene encodes CDR1 GTSNPN and CDR2 SVGIG (reference sequence). The germline V and J ends were trimmed by 2 bases and 8 bases, with 13 bases remaining between them. The CDR3 region has the DNA TGTGCCTGGAGTTCGGCGGACATCAAGCCCCAGCATTTT. Protein: CAWSSADIKPQHF.

The chain carries TRBV5-6 and TRBJ1-1; D perhaps matches TRBD1 (6 bases). CDR1 is SGHDT and CDR2 is YYEEEE in the germline V gene. Trimming left V 6 bases short and J 1 base short, with 16 bases between. There are 15 residues in the CDR3. CDR3 sequence reads: CASITRGGKNTEAFF. CDR3 sequence (DNA): TGTGCCAGCATCACACGGGGGGGCAAGAACACTGAAGCTTTCTTT.

J is TRBJ2-3 and V is TRBV27, with TRBD1 matching 10 bases. CDR3 length: 15 amino acids. Germline CDR1 reads MNHEY; CDR2 reads SMNVEV (reference sequence). V gave up 4 bases and J gave up 4 bases; unmatched junction bases: 5. CDR3 DNA: TGTGCCAGCAGTTCGAAGGGGACAGGGGCAGATACGCAGTATTTT. Residues: CASSSKGTGADTQYF.

V and J are TRBV2 and TRBJ2-2; 10 nucleotides match TRBD1. The V gene's germline CDR1 is SNHLY and CDR2 FYNNEI. V shed 6 bases and J 0 bases; nucleotides not matched to a gene: 1. This CDR3 contains 15 residues. The CDR3 reads CASRTGGANTGELFF. Written as DNA, the CDR3 is TGTGCCAGCAGGACAGGGGGCGCGAACACCGGGGAGCTGTTTTTT.

The genes are TRBV7-2 and TRBJ2-3; D call uncertain. The germline V gene has CDR1 SGHTA and CDR2 FQGNSA. V gave up 6 bases and J gave up 5 bases, with 9 bases separating them. CDR3 length equals 12 residues. The CDR3 region is CASSSPGDTQYF. The CDR3 nucleotides read TGTGCCAGCAGTTCCCCAGGAGATACGCAGTATTTT.

The V gene is TRBV9, the J gene TRBJ1-1; D is undetermined. V shed 4 bases and J shed 0 bases, with 7 bases lying between them. The CDR3 is 13 residues long. Germline V gene data show CDR1 as SGDLS and CDR2 as YYNGEE. CDR3 in amino acids: CASSPGLNTEAFF. CDR3 bases: TGTGCCAGCAGCCCCGGGTTGAACACTGAAGCTTTCTTT.

V and J are TRBV7-9 and TRBJ2-2; 9 positions agree with TRBD1. The CDR3 is made up of 18 amino acids. V lost 8 bases and J lost 5; bases outside the gene matches: 18. Germline V CDR1 and CDR2: SEHNR, FQNEAQ (reference sequence). CDR3 region: CASGPGQGKIWGTGELFF. CDR3 DNA: TGTGCCAGCGGACCGGGACAGGGAAAAATCTGGGGTACCGGGGAGCTGTTTTTT.

V is TRBV7-8 and J is TRBJ2-2; a possible D gene is TRBD2 (5 bases). Trimming shortened V by 1 base and J by 8 bases, and 8 bases separated the two germline ends. Germline-derived CDR1 and CDR2 are SGHVS and FQNEAQ. The CDR3 covers 13 residues. The CDR3 loop is CASSLVRGGELFF. CDR3 DNA sequence: TGTGCCAGCAGCTTAGTCCGAGGGGGGGAGCTGTTTTTT.

V is TRBV5-4 and J is TRBJ1-2; the D gene is possibly TRBD1 (6 bases). The CDR3 totals 15 residues. Trimming removed 2 bases at V and 8 bases at J, with 19 bases between. Germline V gives CDR1 SGHNT, CDR2 YYREEE (reference sequence). CDR3 amino acids: CASSFRQESLGGYTF. The CDR3 nucleotides read TGTGCCAGCAGCTTCCGACAGGAGTCCCTGGGAGGCTACACCTTC. The entire variable domain, with the rest obtained from reference TRBV5-4 and TRBJ1-2, is as follows: ETGVTQSPTHLIKTRGQQVTLRCSSQSGHNTVSWYQQALGQGPQFIFQYYREEENGRGNFPPRFSGLQFPNYSSELNVNALELDDSALYLCASSFRQESLGGYTFGSGTRLTVV.

The chain recombines TRBV27 with TRBJ1-1; TRBD1 matches at 7 bases. The CDR3 totals 14 residues. The ends lost 6 bases at V and 6 bases at J; junction bases unmatched: 10. Germline loops: CDR1 MNHEY, CDR2 SMNVEV (reference sequence). The CDR3 region is CASSQGVVGSEAFF. CDR3 DNA: TGTGCCAGCAGCCAGGGGGTGGTCGGTTCTGAAGCTTTCTTT.

V gene TRBV2 combines with J gene TRBJ2-5; D possibly corresponds to TRBD2 (6 bases). CDR1 is SNHLY, CDR2 FYNNEI, per germline. The CDR3 loop spans 16 amino acids. Trimming took 8 bases from V and 0 from J, leaving 19 bases between them. CDR3 protein: CASPGLTRSHQETQYF. The CDR3 coding sequence is TGTGCCAGCCCGGGACTCACACGCTCCCACCAAGAGACCCAGTACTTC.

This chain joins TRBV7-8 and TRBJ1-1, with 7 positions matching TRBD1. The CDR3 totals 14 residues. Germline values: CDR1 SGHVS, CDR2 FQNEAQ. Trimming removed 7 bases from V and 2 bases from J; junction bases left unmatched: 7. CDR3 coding DNA: TGTGCCAGCATTCGGGACAGAAAAAACACTGAAGCTTTCTTT. Protein sequence: CASIRDRKNTEAFF.

This sequence joins TRBV9 and TRBJ2-7; 8 bases map to TRBD1. This CDR3 has 16 amino acids. The J segment lost 3 bases and the V segment lost 4 bases, leaving 12 bases of the junction unmatched. Germline V lookup: CDR1 SGDLS, CDR2 YYNGEE. CDR3 nucleotides: TGTGCCAGCAGCACCCAGGAAGGGACAGGCTTCTACGAGCAGTACTTC. It specifies CASSTQEGTGFYEQYF.

The V gene is TRBV7-9, the J gene TRBJ2-1; TRBD1 might be the D (5 bases). Germline CDR1 is SEHNR and CDR2 is FQNEAQ (reference sequence). The CDR3 runs to 13 residues. V shed 2 bases and J shed 6 bases, with 8 bases lying between them. CDR3 coding DNA: TGTGCCAGCAGCTTAAACAGGTGCAATGAGCAGTTCTTC. It is translated as CASSLNRCNEQFF. Full variable domain (missing parts from reference TRBV7-9 and TRBJ2-1): DTGVSQNPRHKITKRGQNVTFRCDPISEHNRLYWYRQTLGQGPEFLTYFQNEAQLEKSRLLSDRFSAERPKGSFSTLEIQRTEQGDSAMYLCASSLNRCNEQFFGPGTRLTVL.

This rearrangement joins TRBV4-3 to TRBJ2-7, with D possibly TRBD1 on 5 matching bases. The V end was cut by 0 bases, the J end by 4 bases, with 13 bases between. CDR1 is LGHNA and CDR2 is YSLEER in the germline V gene. The CDR3 is 15 amino acids. The CDR3 sequence is CASSQEAVQEYEQYF. CDR3 DNA sequence: TGCGCCAGCAGCCAAGAGGCGGTACAGGAATACGAGCAGTACTTC.

The chain is built from TRBV9 and TRBJ2-2; D possibly corresponds to TRBD2 (7 bases). The CDR3 runs to 16 residues. The V end lost 0 bases, the J end lost 2 bases, and 11 bases lay between the germline ends. Germline V gene sequence: CDR1 SGDLS, CDR2 YYNGEE. In DNA, the CDR3 is TGTGCCAGCAGCGTAGGGGGGGGGCTAAACACCGGGGAGCTGTTTTTT. Its protein product is CASSVGGGLNTGELFF.

The chain employs TRBV30 and TRBJ2-1, with 13 bases lining up with TRBD2. The CDR3 sequence is 17 residues long. From germline, CDR1 is GTSNPN and CDR2 SVGIG (reference sequence). Trimming cost V 3 bases and J 13 bases; bases outside gene matches: 18. CDR3 bases: TGTGCCTGGAGCCCCACCCGGACTAGCGGGGGAACCGTGGGCCAGTTCTTC. Amino acids: CAWSPTRTSGGTVGQFF.

The chain has TRBV7-9 and TRBJ2-2, with 7 bases that match TRBD1. This CDR3 spans 16 amino acids. Germline CDR1 SEHNR, CDR2 FQNEAQ (reference sequence). V gave up 8 bases and J gave up 1 base; unmatched junction bases: 10. In DNA form, the CDR3 reads TGTGCCAGCGCTCGGGACAGCCCCTTGAACACCGGGGAGCTGTTTTTT. This translates into CASARDSPLNTGELFF.

This rearrangement joins TRBV5-1 to TRBJ1-4, with TRBD1 matching 8 bases. This CDR3 region has 12 residues. The junction had 0 bases not matched to a gene; V was cut back by 4 bases and J by 7 bases. The V gene's germline CDR1 is SGHRS and CDR2 YFSETQ. CDR3 nucleotides: TGCGCCAGCAGCGACAGGGGTGAAAAACTGTTTTTT. Its translation: CASSDRGEKLFF. The whole variable domain, remainder taken from reference TRBV5-1 and TRBJ1-4, is KAGVTQTPRYLIKTRGQQVTLSCSPISGHRSVSWYQQTPGQGLQFLFEYFSETQRNKGNFPGRFSGRQFSNSRSEMNVSTLELGDSALYLCASSDRGEKLFFGSGTQLSVL.

The CDR3 loop reads CASSQEEGQGRVWTYEQYF. The CDR3 nucleotides are TGTGCCAGCAGCCAAGAAGAGGGACAGGGGCGAGTGTGGACCTACGAGCAGTACTTC. The V gene is TRBV14, the J gene TRBJ2-7; 10 bases are a match to TRBD1. The V gene's germline CDR1 is SGHDN and CDR2 FVKESK. The CDR3 contains 19 residues. The J segment lost 2 bases and the V segment lost 0 bases, leaving 13 bases of the junction unmatched.

The rearrangement links TRBV9 to TRBJ2-2; D gene uncertain. CDR1 is SGDLS and CDR2 is YYNGEE in the germline V gene. The CDR3 loop spans 14 amino acids. V was clipped by 0 bases and J by 6 bases, with 9 bases between them. CDR3 nucleotides: TGTGCCAGCAGCGTAGCGGGTCAACCCGGGGAGCTGTTTTTT. Protein sequence: CASSVAGQPGELFF.

This clone was recorded once. The rearrangement uses TRBV7-3 and TRBJ2-5; D remains ambiguous. The V end lost 5 bases, the J end lost 5 bases, and 12 bases lay between the germline ends. The germline CDR1 and CDR2 sequences are SGHTA and FQGTGA. The CDR3 is 13 amino acids. The DNA of the CDR3 is TGTGCCAGCAGCCTCCAGCGAGGCGAGACCCAGTACTTC. It yields the protein CASSLQRGETQYF.

The J gene is TRBJ2-7, the V gene TRBV6-5; weak D call: TRBD2 (6 bases). The germline V gene encodes CDR1 MNHEY and CDR2 SVGAGI. This CDR3 is 15 amino acids long. Trimming shortened V by 6 bases and J by 2 bases, and 17 bases separated the two germline ends. CDR3 DNA: TGTGCCAGCAGGATAGCGGAGGTAGTAACCTACGAGCAGTACTTC. Amino acid sequence: CASRIAEVVTYEQYF.